These T cell receptor beta chains were read from a single sample in a study of identical twins' blood T cells. MiXCR, run by TCRdb on the 5' RACE reads, gives a single entry per CDR3 protein. This repertoire shows roughly 380,000 distinct CDR3 sequences, 28% found once; its top ten account for around 5.6%. The sample comprised PBMCs. These receptors were collected from a woman aged 18-50 years in good health. The CDR3 runs from the conserved cysteine through the conserved F or W. Each record gives: D gene, clone size, J gene, V gene, CDR3 protein, CDR3 DNA. The D gene is left open where the match is weak. Where a row states a size, it is once, few, many or the class of an expanded clone; other rows omit it.

>.|many|TRBJ1-1|TRBV7-9
CASRGANTEAFF
TGCGCCAGCAGAGGGGCTAACACTGAAGCTTTCTTT
>.|few|TRBJ1-4|TRBV11-3
CASSWYGEKLFF
TGTGCCAGCAGCTGGTACGGTGAAAAACTGTTTTTT
>.|few|TRBJ2-7|TRBV27
CASRLLADRSTYEQYF
TGTGCCAGCAGACTACTAGCGGACAGGTCTACCTACGAGCAGTACTTC
>.|few|TRBJ1-5|TRBV6-5
CASRTGNQPQHF
TGTGCCAGCCGGACCGGCAATCAGCCCCAGCATTTT
>.|.|TRBJ1-5|TRBV12-3/TRBV12-4
CASTSGGLGNQPQHF
TGTGCCAGCACCTCAGGCGGGTTAGGGAATCAGCCCCAGCATTTT
>TRBD2|.|TRBJ2-1|TRBV11-2
CTSSLGGSYNEQFF
TGTACCAGCAGCTTGGGCGGGAGCTACAATGAGCAGTTCTTC
>.|many|TRBJ1-5|TRBV20-1
CSAPDSSNQPQHF
TGCAGTGCCCCGGACAGCAGCAATCAGCCCCAGCATTTT
>.|few|TRBJ2-1|TRBV7-2
CASSSLGGYFNEQFF
TGTGCCAGCAGCTCTCTAGGAGGCTACTTTAATGAGCAGTTCTTC
>TRBD1|.|TRBJ2-7|TRBV29-1
CSVRTGVYEQYF
TGCAGCGTTCGGACAGGGGTCTACGAGCAGTACTTC
>.|.|TRBJ2-1|TRBV20-1
CSALGRLGYEQFF
TGCAGTGCCCTGGGACGGTTAGGCTATGAGCAGTTCTTC
>.|.|TRBJ1-3|TRBV10-3
CAISAATLGNTIYF
TGTGCCATCAGTGCGGCGACACTTGGAAACACCATATATTTT
>TRBD1|few|TRBJ2-1|TRBV3-1
CASSQTGAFSSYNEQFF
TGTGCCAGCAGCCAGACAGGGGCGTTCAGCTCCTACAATGAGCAGTTCTTC
>.|few|TRBJ1-5|TRBV25-1
CASSPREGGNQPQHF
TGTGCCAGCAGTCCCCGGGAGGGGGGCAATCAGCCCCAGCATTTT
>.|few|TRBJ1-1|TRBV6-2/TRBV6-3
CASNNRDQNTEAFF
TGTGCCAGCAATAACAGGGACCAGAACACTGAAGCTTTCTTT
>TRBD2|.|TRBJ2-1|TRBV7-2
CASSFIAGTYNEQFF
TGTGCCAGCAGCTTCATAGCGGGTACCTACAATGAGCAGTTCTTC
>.|.|TRBJ2-1|TRBV15
CATSKGSLQFF
TGTGCCACCAGCAAAGGTAGTTTGCAGTTCTTC
>.|once|TRBJ2-3|TRBV7-9
CASSPLLDTQYF
TGTGCCAGCAGCCCTCTACTAGATACGCAGTATTTT
>.|few|TRBJ2-3|TRBV3-1
CASSQVGRGRRDTQYF
TGTGCCAGCAGCCAGGTCGGACGGGGAAGGCGAGATACGCAGTATTTT
>TRBD2|few|TRBJ2-1|TRBV6-2/TRBV6-3
CASSFRTSAHNEQFF
TGTGCCAGCAGTTTTAGGACTAGCGCACACAATGAGCAGTTCTTC
>TRBD1|few|TRBJ1-1|TRBV29-1
CSVEGRDREGMNTEAFF
TGCAGCGTTGAAGGGAGGGACAGGGAGGGGATGAACACTGAAGCTTTCTTT
>.|once|TRBJ1-2|TRBV27
CASSTGAWGGYTF
TGTGCCAGCAGTACCGGGGCCTGGGGTGGCTACACCTTC
>.|.|TRBJ2-7|TRBV12-3/TRBV12-4
CASSSTLPYYEQYF
TGTGCCAGCAGTTCGACTCTCCCCTACTACGAGCAGTACTTC
>.|.|TRBJ1-1|TRBV21-1
CASSKGPRSYTEAFF
TGTGCCAGCAGCAAAGGTCCCAGGAGCTACACTGAAGCTTTCTTT
>.|many|TRBJ1-3|TRBV29-1
CSAAISWNSGNTIYF
TGCAGCGCCGCAATCAGTTGGAACTCTGGAAACACCATATATTTT
>.|few|TRBJ2-2|TRBV6-5
CASTRGITGELFF
TGTGCCAGCACGCGGGGAATCACCGGGGAGCTGTTTTTT
>.|.|TRBJ1-1|TRBV11-3
CASSLIPTGAEAFF
TGTGCCAGCAGCTTAATACCCACAGGCGCTGAAGCTTTCTTT
>.|few|TRBJ1-4|TRBV6-1
CASRRANEKLFF
TGTGCCAGCAGGCGGGCTAATGAAAAACTGTTTTTT
>.|.|TRBJ2-3|TRBV7-9
CASSFQGFTDTQYF
TGTGCCAGCAGCTTCCAGGGTTTCACAGATACGCAGTATTTT
>.|.|TRBJ2-7|TRBV7-9
CASSSTRGGDSIPEQYF
TGTGCCAGCAGCTCCACAAGAGGGGGGGACTCCATCCCTGAGCAGTACTTC
>.|few|TRBJ2-2|TRBV20-1
CSARDGGTGELFF
TGCAGTGCTAGAGATGGGGGAACCGGGGAGCTGTTTTTT
>.|.|TRBJ1-2|TRBV20-1
CSARDLGNYGYTF
TGCAGTGCTAGAGATTTAGGAAACTATGGCTACACCTTC
>.|.|TRBJ2-2|TRBV7-2
CASSVGHPTGELFF
TGTGCCAGCAGCGTAGGACATCCGACCGGGGAGCTGTTTTTT
>TRBD1|.|TRBJ1-2|TRBV5-6
CASSTGTEFAYGYTF
TGTGCCAGCAGCACCGGGACAGAATTTGCCTATGGCTACACCTTC